This TCR beta chain is from a study of shared clonotypes between healthy human individuals. As defined, naive CD8 cells were CD45RO-negative and positively selected for CCR7, with terminally differentiated effector memory CD45RA+ cells excluded. Study-level findings and limits: Depth of sequencing was expected to influence donor clonotype sharing. On the whole, naive subsets had larger estimated richness than memory subsets had.

V gave up 5 bases and J gave up 2 bases, with 16 bases separating them. The CDR3 is 15 residues long. Germline assignment: CDR1 MNHEY and CDR2 SMNVEV (reference sequence). As to this clone: Its antigen is as yet unknown.

Repertoires were generated with immunoSEQ multiplex PCR, while TCRdb's copy carries only in-frame clones and drops some. The profile shows millions of clones, 93% of them singletons. The chain is built from TRBV27 and TRBJ2-7; perhaps TRBD2 as D (6 bases). Sequencing was performed on naive CD8+ T cells from PBMCs. The TCR comes from a man between 18 and 29 years old in good health. Some clones in this sample may be carry-over from other donors' samples. CDR3 nucleotide sequence: TGTGCCAGCAGTACCCTGGGGCGGGAAACCTACGAGCAGTACTTC. It encodes CASSTLGRETYEQYF.